Listed below are T cell receptor beta chains from one sample, sequenced in a study of OX40 agonist ivuxolimab in advanced cancers. Sequencing was performed with immunoSEQ multiplex PCR; in TCRdb, only in-frame clones are kept and a portion is missing. The sample lists about 48,000 clones; around 80% were seen once. The source was CD4+ or CD8+ T cells sorted from blood, collected in a trial of the OX40 agonist ivuxolimab. Source of these receptors: an adult with an advanced solid tumor such as melanoma, head and neck, liver or kidney cancer. Each CDR3 is given with its conserved first and last residue. A D gene is named only where the DNA matches it firmly.

TRBV19	TRBJ1-2	-	CASSMVRDYGYTF
TRBV10-3	TRBJ2-5	TRBD2	CAISESLGAGGIQETQYF
TRBV5-1	TRBJ2-1	-	CASSLELNSYNEQFF
TRBV6-5	TRBJ1-1	TRBD1	CASRDDQGGTEAFF
TRBV25-1	TRBJ1-3	-	CASSDMDGPGNTIYF
TRBV7-6	TRBJ2-7	-	CASSLSGEQYF
TRBV11-2	TRBJ2-6	TRBD1	CASSPRTGFMSGANVLTF
TRBV10-2	TRBJ1-1	-	CASSHGNTEAFF
TRBV14	TRBJ2-1	-	CASSLVPQVSYNEQFF
TRBV7-9	TRBJ2-5	-	CASSPSFGETQYF
TRBV28	TRBJ2-6	TRBD1	CASSSTMTGTPGANVLTF
TRBV18	TRBJ1-2	TRBD1	CASSRQGSNYGYTF
TRBV21-1	TRBJ2-1	-	CASSNMTSALYNEQFF